This record covers a single T cell receptor beta chain. Within its sample, this clone is medium-sized (0.01 to 0.1%). Its antigen has not been determined. Per-nucleotide qualities are absent, and no much larger clonotype sits a single base away. Each collaborating institution followed its own protocols to collect whole blood in K2EDTA tubes. For TCRbeta analysis, collaborators shipped samples as frozen whole blood, isolated PBMCs, or DNA extracted from either of those sample types. This sample was included in a study of blood T cell repertoires in COVID-19 (dated by TCRdb to 2020 to 2021). Regarding the study in general: The collaborator samples originated in the United States, Italy and Spain and spanned the acute and convalescent phases of COVID-19. The material from the prospective study consisted of cDNA or gDNA derived from T cells, B-cell-depleted T cells, or PBMCs. Deeply sampled blood TCRbeta repertoires from subjects exposed to, actively infected with, or recovered from COVID-19 were included in the dataset. The repertoires were made available in a free public database intended to serve as a resource for research on the immune response to SARS-CoV-2. Samples came from the ongoing ImmuneRACE study (first 160 participants) plus 1,254 subjects from 6 global collaborators. The sample metadata nearly always contained a de-identified subject ID, COVID-19 status, age in years and sex. Where available, HLA class I and class II types were obtained from metadata supplied by the sample provider rather than from assay-based typing.

TCRbeta CDR3 regions were amplified from genomic DNA by means of the immunoSEQ Assay, a bias-controlled multiplex PCR. Per the original workflow: Within the assay, amplification of reference gene primers was used to estimate how many nucleated cells each sample contained. To quantify the absolute abundance of each unique TCRbeta CDR3 rearrangement, sequence reads were collapsed and filtered. For each sample, productive Simpson clonality was calculated as the square root of Simpson's diversity index over productive rearrangements. What TCRdb holds here is the immuneACCESS table cut down to in-frame rearrangements. Part of the clones is not present; checked against another copy, under half of the missing clones reflect an unresolved V gene, and the others are unexplained. Clone size and the V and J calls come from that table; the DNA yielded D and trimming. This sample is represented by roughly 200,000 clones; over 70% of them were singletons. Around 30% of the sample comes from the top ten.

The CDR3 contains 15 residues, cysteine and phenylalanine counted. This entry keeps only the CDR3 DNA: 45 bases, framed from base 1. V ends up 0 bases short and J 8 bases short, with an unmatched junction base count of 9. The germline V gene (reference sequence) sets CDR1 to SGHNT and CDR2 to YYREEE. Study-wide findings and limitations: The quantity of clinical and demographic metadata differed by source and by participant and was supplied without curation.

In this chain, TRBV5-4 is recombined with TRBJ2-3, with 7 central nucleotides matching TRBD2. Source material: peripheral blood. This clonotype was obtained from a man in his forties with acute or convalescent COVID-19. CDR3 reads: CASSLEASGLGTQYF. The DNA sequence is as follows: TGTGCCAGCAGCTTGGAGGCTAGCGGTTTGGGTACGCAGTATTTT.